Sequencing of this T cell receptor beta chain was carried out in a study of early T cells in non-severe SARS-CoV-2 infection. In the study overall: From unsorted whole blood, bulk RNA was sequenced, and the chains remained unpaired.

V lost 5 bases and J 0 bases, leaving 11 bases between the germline ends. There are 15 residues in the CDR3. In this sample, this clonotype turned up a few times. The TCR library protocol was used to attach unique molecular identifiers. These identifiers were attached to individual cDNA molecules. TCRdb analysed the 5' RACE reads with MiXCR anew, one entry per CDR3 protein. The table has about 64,000 distinct CDR3 sequences, 4.9% seen once. The chain combines TRBV12-3 or TRBV12-4 with TRBJ1-5; D call uncertain. The TCR sequence derives from an adult who was a healthcare worker with PCR-confirmed SARS-CoV-2 infection or an uninfected control (not recorded which). What was sequenced was whole blood. The CDR3 coding sequence is TGTGCCAGCAGTCGAGGGCTCTATAGCAATCAGCCCCAGCATTTT. This translates into CASSRGLYSNQPQHF.